Below, one TCR beta chain is given with its context. Only in-frame clones appear in the TCRdb table, and some are missing; sequencing was by immunoSEQ multiplex PCR. The sample lists some 250,000 clones, about 89% occurring once. The data belong to a study of blood T cell repertoires in COVID-19. At the level of the study: Acute-phase and convalescent COVID-19 samples originated in the United States, Italy and Spain.

The V gene lost 2 bases and the J gene lost 0 bases, with 6 bases spanning the gap. Per the germline V gene, CDR1 is SGDLS and CDR2 is YYNGEE. The CDR3 totals 14 residues. This receptor was obtained from a human donor in a cohort exposed to, infected with or recovered from COVID-19 (not recorded which). The donor label of this sample is uncertain. Sequencing was carried out using PBMCs or T cells enriched from blood (not recorded which). This chain joins TRBV9 and TRBJ1-3, with D unclear. Written as DNA, the CDR3 is TGTGCCAGCAGCGTGCTGAGCTCTGGAAACACCATATATTTT. Protein product: CASSVLSSGNTIYF.